The 31 T cell receptor beta chains reported below all come from one sample, sequenced in a study of T cells after posttransplantation cyclophosphamide. Treatment was busulfan-fludarabine conditioning, a marrow graft, and cyclophosphamide on days +3 and +4. Sequencing was performed with immunoSEQ multiplex PCR; in TCRdb, only in-frame clones are kept and a portion is missing. The table lists some 14,000 clones, no singletons, with under 25% in the top ten. The sequenced sample was PBMCs, obtained 1,000 to 1,200 days after allogeneic stem cell transplant with posttransplant cyclophosphamide. The receptors were gathered from a female patient between 35 and 55 years old who received an allogeneic stem cell transplant from a related donor, was CMV-positive, and had no GVHD. The graft donor may be the source of some T cells.

The V call is TRBV6-5, the J call TRBJ1-5; D remains ambiguous. This CDR3 spans 12 amino acids. Germline lookup yields CDR1 MNHEY and CDR2 SVGAGI. V gave up 2 bases and J gave up 6 bases, with 5 bases separating them. The CDR3 DNA follows: TGTGCCAGCAGTTACCCAGGTCAGCCCCAGCATTTT. Amino acid sequence: CASSYPGQPQHF.

In its sample, this clone was seen a few times. V is TRBV11-2 and J is TRBJ2-3; TRBD1 agrees at 7 bases. The CDR3 sequence is 17 residues long. CDR1 is SGHAT, CDR2 FQNNGV, per germline. The V segment lost 1 base and the J segment 6 bases; nucleotides outside the gene matches: 13. CDR3 residues: CASSLVWTGGVGDTQYF. CDR3 sequence (DNA): TGTGCCAGCAGCTTAGTCTGGACAGGAGGAGTCGGGGATACGCAGTATTTT.

On this clone itself: The sample contains more than one DNA sequence encoding this CDR3. The chain is built from TRBV9 and TRBJ2-7; possibly TRBD1 for D (6 bases). Trimming cost V 8 bases and J 2 bases, with 20 bases left between them. Germline loops: CDR1 SGDLS, CDR2 YYNGEE. The CDR3 covers 15 residues. Here the CDR3 DNA reads TGTGCCAGTAGCTTCGGGCAGGGGACGGCCTACGAGCAGTACTTC. Amino acids: CASSFGQGTAYEQYF. Complete variable domain (other parts from reference TRBV9 and TRBJ2-7): DSGVTQTPKHLITATGQRVTLRCSPRSGDLSVYWYQQSLDQGLQFLIQYYNGEERAKGNILERFSAQQFPDLHSELNLSSLELGDSALYFCASSFGQGTAYEQYFGPGTRLTVT.

In its sample, this clone was seen many times. This chain joins TRBV7-9 and TRBJ2-1; D unresolved. CDR1 is SEHNR and CDR2 is FQNEAQ in the germline V gene (reference sequence). The CDR3 is made up of 15 amino acids. With 2 bases removed from V and 7 bases from J, the gap between germline ends came to 15 bases. This CDR3 reads CASSLSSRETNEQFF. Here the CDR3 DNA reads TGTGCCAGCAGCTTATCCTCCCGAGAGACAAATGAGCAGTTCTTC.

This clone was seen repeatedly, ten times or more. The CDR3 spells CASSPGQLNSPLHF. In DNA form, the CDR3 reads TGTGCCAGCAGTCCGGGACAGTTAAATTCACCCCTCCACTTT. V and J are TRBV27 and TRBJ1-6; 7 bases map to TRBD1. Germline values: CDR1 MNHEY, CDR2 SMNVEV (reference sequence). CDR3 length: 14 amino acids. Trimming at V came to 5 bases and at J to 7 bases, leaving 5 bases not matched to a gene.

This clone was observed many times. V is TRBV5-4 and J is TRBJ2-1; 8 nucleotides match TRBD2. CDR1 is SGHNT and CDR2 is YYREEE in the germline V gene (reference sequence). Trimming cost V 3 bases and J 9 bases; bases outside gene matches: 14. CDR3 length: 16 amino acids. CDR3 sequence: CASSSTPSGSFSEQFF. The CDR3 nucleotides read TGTGCCAGCAGCTCCACCCCTAGCGGGTCTTTTAGTGAGCAGTTCTTC. The entire variable domain, with the rest obtained from reference TRBV5-4 and TRBJ2-1, is as follows: ETGVTQSPTHLIKTRGQQVTLRCSSQSGHNTVSWYQQALGQGPQFIFQYYREEENGRGNFPPRFSGLQFPNYSSELNVNALELDDSALYLCASSSTPSGSFSEQFFGPGTRLTVL.

This clone showed up many times. The gene calls are TRBV21-1 and TRBJ1-3. TRBV21-1 is deemed a pseudogene. This CDR3 has 15 residues. The CDR3 loop reads CASSKGGLSGNTIYF. The CDR3 nucleotides read TGTGCCAGCAGCAAGGGAGGTCTCTCTGGAAACACCATATATTTT.

This clone appeared a few times. This chain uses TRBV6-5 with TRBJ1-1; D not resolved. Trimming removed 1 base from V and 5 bases from J, with 8 bases in between. The CDR3 extends over 13 amino acids. The germline gives CDR1 MNHEY, CDR2 SVGAGI. The CDR3 region has the DNA TGTGCCAGCAGTTACTTACGGGGTACTGAAGCTTTCTTT. Encoded protein: CASSYLRGTEAFF.

The chain has TRBV7-9 and TRBJ1-2; D possibly corresponds to TRBD1 (6 bases). Trimming cost V 6 bases and J 4 bases, with 12 bases left between them. The CDR3 runs 13 residues. CDR1 is SEHNR, CDR2 FQNEAQ, per germline (reference sequence). The CDR3 spells CASSPDRIYGYTF. As DNA, the CDR3 is TGTGCCAGCAGTCCCGACAGGATCTATGGCTACACCTTC.

This clone was detected many times. The chain is built from TRBV6-1 and TRBJ2-3; TRBD1 might be the D (6 bases). The CDR3 length is 13 residues. Trimming left V 8 bases short and J 4 bases short, with 13 bases between. The V gene's germline CDR1 is MNHNS and CDR2 SASEGT. CDR3 nucleotides: TGTGCCAGCTCGACACAGGGCGCAGATACGCAGTATTTT. It encodes CASSTQGADTQYF.

In this sample, this clone turned up many times. The V call is TRBV5-6, the J call TRBJ2-3; D not certain. The V gene lost 2 bases and the J gene lost 1 base, with 11 bases spanning the gap. The CDR3 length is 15 residues. Germline lookup yields CDR1 SGHDT and CDR2 YYEEEE. The CDR3 spells CASSLNQAGTDTQYF. The DNA of the CDR3 is TGTGCCAGCAGCTTAAATCAGGCTGGCACAGATACGCAGTATTTT.

There are many counts of this clone. This sequence joins TRBV4-3 and TRBJ1-2; possibly TRBD1 for D (5 bases). The CDR3 extends over 13 amino acids. V lost 2 bases to trimming and J lost 5 bases, with 9 bases between them. The germline gives CDR1 LGHNA, CDR2 YSLEER. CDR3 sequence reads: CASSQNGAYGYTF. The CDR3 bases are TGCGCCAGCAGCCAAAATGGGGCTTATGGCTACACCTTC.

This clone was recorded at least ten times. The J gene is TRBJ1-1, the V gene TRBV21-1; the table names TRBD1, a call not compared with the DNA. TRBV21-1 counts as a pseudogene. The CDR3 runs to 16 residues. The CDR3 DNA reads TGTGCCAGCAGCTCGTCGTTCCTGGACAGGAACACTGAAGCTTTCTTT. Amino acid sequence: CASSSSFLDRNTEAFF.

This clone was observed a handful of times. The rearrangement links TRBV7-6 to TRBJ1-1; weak D call: TRBD1 (6 bases). Trimming removed 1 base at V and 0 bases at J, with 18 bases between. CDR1 SGHVS and CDR2 FNYEAQ come from the germline V gene. This CDR3 has 18 residues. CDR3 loop: CASSLDIPSGHLNTEAFF. Written as DNA, the CDR3 is TGTGCCAGCAGCTTAGATATCCCCTCGGGACACTTGAACACTGAAGCTTTCTTT.

The sample holds many counts of this clone. The chain links TRBV2 to TRBJ1-6, with D possibly being TRBD1 (5 bases). Germline V gene lookup returns CDR1 SNHLY and CDR2 FYNNEI. The germline V and J ends were trimmed by 5 bases and 7 bases, with 15 bases remaining between them. This CDR3 is built from 15 residues. This chain's CDR3 is CASSNSGGENSPLHF. The CDR3 region has the DNA TGTGCCAGCAGTAACAGTGGAGGGGAGAATTCACCCCTCCACTTT.

In this sample, this clone turned up many times. This chain connects TRBV18 to TRBJ2-7; TRBD1 matches 7 bases. The CDR3 sequence is 16 residues long. Germline loops: CDR1 KGHSH, CDR2 LQKENI. J was trimmed by 7 bases and V by 2 bases; bases with no gene match: 14. CDR3 nucleotide sequence: TGTGCCAGCTCACCAGAAACTATAGGGACAGCGAGGGAGCAGTACTTC. Translating gives CASSPETIGTAREQYF.

This clone appeared many times. The chain joins TRBV28 to TRBJ2-3; 13 bases are shared with TRBD2. V was pared by 5 bases and J by 1 base, with 6 bases of the junction left unmatched. CDR1 and CDR2 from the germline V gene are MDHEN and SYDVKM. The CDR3 runs to 17 residues. The CDR3 protein is CASSPLAGGRGTDTQYF. The DNA for the CDR3 is TGTGCCAGCAGTCCACTAGCGGGGGGGAGGGGCACAGATACGCAGTATTTT. The full variable domain, with the rest looked up from reference TRBV28 and TRBJ2-3, is DVKVTQSSRYLVKRTGEKVFLECVQDMDHENMFWYRQDPGLGLRLIYFSYDVKMKEKGDIPEGYSVSREKKERFSLILESASTNQTSMYLCASSPLAGGRGTDTQYFGPGTRLTVL.

There are many counts of this clone. The chain employs TRBV18 and TRBJ1-1; D unresolved. With 0 bases removed from V and 6 bases from J, the gap between germline ends came to 8 bases. The V gene's germline CDR1 is KGHSH and CDR2 LQKENI. This CDR3 is 13 amino acids long. CDR3 sequence: CASSPPGESEAFF. CDR3 in DNA: TGTGCCAGCTCACCACCCGGGGAGTCTGAAGCTTTCTTT.

This clone was seen repeatedly, ten times or more. This chain joins TRBV28 and TRBJ2-1, with TRBD2 matching 8 bases. Germline CDR1 MDHEN, CDR2 SYDVKM. V dropped 8 bases and J dropped 5; count of bases not matched to a gene: 11. This CDR3 spans 15 amino acids. The CDR3 region has the DNA TGTGCCAGCCTGCAACCGGGACTAGATCACAATGAGCAGTTCTTC. It codes for CASLQPGLDHNEQFF.

This clone was counted many times. The chain has TRBV7-9 and TRBJ1-1, with 7 nucleotides matching TRBD1. CDR1 is SEHNR and CDR2 is FQNEAQ in the germline V gene (reference sequence). V dropped 5 bases and J dropped 1; count of bases not matched to a gene: 7. CDR3 length: 15 amino acids. The CDR3 DNA is TGTGCCAGCAGCACCTCGACAGGGCGGAACACTGAAGCTTTCTTT. Amino acids: CASSTSTGRNTEAFF.

This clone was recorded at least ten times. The chain employs TRBV28 and TRBJ1-2; 8 nucleotides align to TRBD1. Germline loops: CDR1 MDHEN, CDR2 SYDVKM. The V gene end was trimmed by 2 bases and the J gene end by 4 bases; junction bases not matched to a gene: 3. There are 14 residues in the CDR3. CDR3 amino acids: CASSLTGGPYGYTF. CDR3 DNA: TGTGCCAGCAGTTTAACAGGGGGGCCCTATGGCTACACCTTC.

The J gene is TRBJ1-2, the V gene TRBV7-9, with D perhaps TRBD1 (6 bases). This CDR3 has 14 residues. V shed 5 bases and J shed 4 bases, with 14 bases lying between them. Per germline, CDR1 SEHNR and CDR2 FQNEAQ (reference sequence). CDR3 coding DNA: TGTGCCAGCAGCACCCCCACAGGGACCTATGGCTACACCTTC. This sequence encodes CASSTPTGTYGYTF.

This clone was picked up many times. V usage is TRBV6-6 and J usage is TRBJ2-7, with 8 bases lining up with TRBD2. This CDR3 is built from 14 residues. Germline V gene data show CDR1 as MNHNY and CDR2 as SVGAGI (reference sequence). J was trimmed by 4 bases and V by 6 bases; bases with no gene match: 8. The CDR3 spells CASRPRGGRYEQYF. CDR3 DNA: TGTGCCAGCAGGCCCCGGGGGGGCCGTTACGAGCAGTACTTC.

V is TRBV28 and J is TRBJ1-5; D call uncertain. The germline gives CDR1 MDHEN, CDR2 SYDVKM. Trimming took 6 bases from V and 2 from J, leaving 5 bases between them. The CDR3 length is 12 residues. Here the CDR3 reads CASRAGNQPQHF. CDR3 sequence (DNA): TGTGCCAGCAGGGCGGGCAATCAGCCCCAGCATTTT.

This rearrangement joins TRBV7-8 to TRBJ1-1, with D unresolved. V was shortened by 4 bases and J by 4 bases, with 10 bases between the two germline ends. Germline loops: CDR1 SGHVS, CDR2 FQNEAQ. The CDR3 contains 13 residues. The CDR3 spells CASSSGVGTEAFF. As DNA, the CDR3 is TGTGCCAGCAGCTCGGGTGTCGGCACTGAAGCTTTCTTT. The entire variable domain, with the rest obtained from reference TRBV7-8 and TRBJ1-1, is as follows: GAGVSQSPRYKVAKRGQDVALRCDPISGHVSLFWYQQALGQGPEFLTYFQNEAQLDKSGLPSDRFFAERPEGSVSTLKIQRTQQEDSAVYLCASSSGVGTEAFFGQGTRLTVV.

This clone was observed many times. V and J are TRBV18 and TRBJ1-4; D unresolved. The germline V gene has CDR1 KGHSH and CDR2 LQKENI. The CDR3 extends over 15 amino acids. The ends were cut back, 3 bases at V and 7 bases at J, with 15 bases in the middle. Here the CDR3 reads CASSPIPGRGEKLFF. CDR3 coding DNA: TGTGCCAGCTCACCTATTCCGGGTCGTGGTGAAAAACTGTTTTTT.

This clone appeared many times. The chain carries TRBV6-1 and TRBJ1-3, with TRBD1 matching over 10 bases. CDR1 and CDR2 (germline): MNHNS, SASEGT. The CDR3 is 15 amino acids. Trimming removed 7 bases from V and 2 bases from J; junction bases left unmatched: 5. In DNA form, the CDR3 reads TGTGCCAGCACCCCCGGGACAGGGGCTGGAAACACCATATATTTT. Translation gives CASTPGTGAGNTIYF.

There are many counts of this clone. The chain combines TRBV19 with TRBJ2-5; D is undetermined. The germline V gene has CDR1 LNHDA and CDR2 SQIVND (reference sequence). The CDR3 spans 14 residues. Trimming left V 0 bases short and J 5 bases short, with 10 bases between. The chain's CDR3 is CASSIDPRSETQYF. In DNA form, the CDR3 reads TGTGCCAGTAGTATAGATCCTAGATCGGAGACCCAGTACTTC.

This clone was seen many times. The rearrangement links TRBV5-1 to TRBJ1-3, with TRBD1 matching over 9 bases. There are 16 residues in the CDR3. In germline, CDR1 is SGHRS, CDR2 YFSETQ. The V gene end was trimmed by 3 bases and the J gene end by 0 bases; junction bases not matched to a gene: 4. This CDR3 is CASSWTGVSSGNTIYF. CDR3 in DNA: TGCGCCAGCAGCTGGACAGGGGTGAGCTCTGGAAACACCATATATTTT.

This clone showed up many times. This rearrangement joins TRBV5-6 to TRBJ1-5; 7 bases agree with TRBD1. Germline V gene lookup returns CDR1 SGHDT and CDR2 YYEEEE. The CDR3 is 15 amino acids. After removal of 0 bases from V and 6 bases from J, the junction contained 6 bases not matched to a gene. This CDR3 is CASSLERGLGQPQHF. The CDR3, as DNA: TGTGCCAGCAGCTTGGAGAGGGGGCTTGGTCAGCCCCAGCATTTT.

CDR3 region: CASSKTGSNTEAFF. As DNA, the CDR3 is TGTGCCAGCAGCAAAACAGGATCGAACACTGAAGCTTTCTTT. The chain has TRBV5-8 and TRBJ1-1; D is possibly TRBD1 (5 bases). V was shortened by 4 bases and J by 1 base, with 11 bases between the two germline ends. Germline V gene data show CDR1 as SGHTS and CDR2 as YDEGEE. The CDR3 is 14 amino acids. The full variable domain, in which reference TRBV5-8 and TRBJ1-1 provide the parts outside the CDR3, is EAGVTQSPTHLIKTRGQQATLRCSPISGHTSVYWYQQALGLGLQFLLWYDEGEERNRGNFPPRFSGRQFPNYSSELNVNALELEDSALYLCASSKTGSNTEAFFGQGTRLTVV.